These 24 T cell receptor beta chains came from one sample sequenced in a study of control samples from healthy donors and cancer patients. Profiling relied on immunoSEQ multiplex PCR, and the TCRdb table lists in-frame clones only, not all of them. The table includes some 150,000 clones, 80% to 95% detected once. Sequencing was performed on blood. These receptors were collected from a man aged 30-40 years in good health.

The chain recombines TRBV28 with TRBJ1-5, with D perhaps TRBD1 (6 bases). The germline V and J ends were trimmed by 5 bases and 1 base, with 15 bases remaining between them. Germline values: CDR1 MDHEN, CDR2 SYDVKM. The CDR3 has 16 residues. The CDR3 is CASSLKQGISNQPQHF. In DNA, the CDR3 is TGTGCCAGCAGTCTCAAACAGGGAATCAGCAATCAGCCCCAGCATTTT.

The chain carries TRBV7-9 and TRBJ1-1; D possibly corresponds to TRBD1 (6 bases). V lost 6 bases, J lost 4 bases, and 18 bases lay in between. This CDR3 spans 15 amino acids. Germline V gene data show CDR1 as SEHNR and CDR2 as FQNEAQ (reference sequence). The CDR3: CASSMNRVVVTEAFF. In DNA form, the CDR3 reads TGTGCCAGCAGTATGAACAGGGTCGTCGTCACTGAAGCTTTCTTT. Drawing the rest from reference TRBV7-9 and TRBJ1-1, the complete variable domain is DTGVSQNPRHKITKRGQNVTFRCDPISEHNRLYWYRQTLGQGPEFLTYFQNEAQLEKSRLLSDRFSAERPKGSFSTLEIQRTEQGDSAMYLCASSMNRVVVTEAFFGQGTRLTVV.

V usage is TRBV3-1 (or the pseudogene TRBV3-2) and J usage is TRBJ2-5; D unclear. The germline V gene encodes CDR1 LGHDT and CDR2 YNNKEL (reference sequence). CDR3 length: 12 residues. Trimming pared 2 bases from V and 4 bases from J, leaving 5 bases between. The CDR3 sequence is CASSQRGETQYF. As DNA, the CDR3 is TGTGCCAGCAGCCAAAGAGGAGAGACCCAGTACTTC.

The CDR3 sequence is CASSSDRGHGYTF. The CDR3 bases are TGTGCCAGCAGCTCCGACAGGGGGCATGGCTACACCTTC. The chain links TRBV7-9 to TRBJ1-2, with TRBD1 matching over 10 bases. The CDR3 runs to 13 residues. After removal of 4 bases from V and 6 bases from J, the junction contained 2 bases not matched to a gene. In germline, CDR1 is SEHNR, CDR2 FQNEAQ (reference sequence). Full variable domain (outside the CDR3, taken from reference TRBV7-9 and TRBJ1-2): DTGVSQNPRHKITKRGQNVTFRCDPISEHNRLYWYRQTLGQGPEFLTYFQNEAQLEKSRLLSDRFSAERPKGSFSTLEIQRTEQGDSAMYLCASSSDRGHGYTFGSGTRLTVV.

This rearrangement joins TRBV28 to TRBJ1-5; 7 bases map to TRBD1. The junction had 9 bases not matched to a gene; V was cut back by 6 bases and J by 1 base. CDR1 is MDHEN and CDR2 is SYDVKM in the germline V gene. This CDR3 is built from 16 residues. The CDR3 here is CASSSNRGLSNQPQHF. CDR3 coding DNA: TGTGCCAGCAGCTCCAACAGGGGATTGAGCAATCAGCCCCAGCATTTT.

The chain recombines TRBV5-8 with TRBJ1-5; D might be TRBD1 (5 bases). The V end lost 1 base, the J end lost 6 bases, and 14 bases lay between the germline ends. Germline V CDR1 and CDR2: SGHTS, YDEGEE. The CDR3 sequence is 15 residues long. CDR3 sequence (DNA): TGTGCCAGCAGCTTGTCGCACCGGCAGGGTCAGCCCCAGCATTTT. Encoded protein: CASSLSHRQGQPQHF. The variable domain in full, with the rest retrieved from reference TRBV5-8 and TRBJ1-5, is EAGVTQSPTHLIKTRGQQATLRCSPISGHTSVYWYQQALGLGLQFLLWYDEGEERNRGNFPPRFSGRQFPNYSSELNVNALELEDSALYLCASSLSHRQGQPQHFGDGTRLSIL.

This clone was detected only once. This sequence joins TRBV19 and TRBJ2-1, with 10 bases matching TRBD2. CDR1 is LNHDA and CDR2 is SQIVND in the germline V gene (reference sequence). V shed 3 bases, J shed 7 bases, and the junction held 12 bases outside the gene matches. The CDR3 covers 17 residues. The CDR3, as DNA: TGTGCCAGTAGTATGGGAAGCGGGGGGGGAACGCTAAATGAGCAGTTCTTC. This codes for CASSMGSGGGTLNEQFF.

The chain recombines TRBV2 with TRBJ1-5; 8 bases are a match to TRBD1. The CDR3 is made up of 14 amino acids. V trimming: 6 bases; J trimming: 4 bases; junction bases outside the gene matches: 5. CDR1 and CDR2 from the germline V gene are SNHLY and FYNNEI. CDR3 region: CASSTTGGNQPQHF. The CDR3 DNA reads TGTGCCAGCAGCACCACAGGGGGGAATCAGCCCCAGCATTTT.

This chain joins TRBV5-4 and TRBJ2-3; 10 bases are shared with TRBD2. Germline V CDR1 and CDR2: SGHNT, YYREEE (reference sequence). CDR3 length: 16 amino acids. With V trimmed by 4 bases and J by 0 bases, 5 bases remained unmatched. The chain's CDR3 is CASSTAGGTSTDTQYF. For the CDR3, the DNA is TGTGCCAGCAGCACAGCGGGGGGGACTAGCACAGATACGCAGTATTTT.

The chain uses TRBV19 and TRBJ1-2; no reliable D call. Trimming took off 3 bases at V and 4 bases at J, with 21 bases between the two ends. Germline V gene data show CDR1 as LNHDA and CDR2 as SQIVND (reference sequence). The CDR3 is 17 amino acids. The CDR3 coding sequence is TGTGCCAGTAGTATTGGGCAGATAATAAGAAGTTTCTATGGCTACACCTTC. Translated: CASSIGQIIRSFYGYTF.

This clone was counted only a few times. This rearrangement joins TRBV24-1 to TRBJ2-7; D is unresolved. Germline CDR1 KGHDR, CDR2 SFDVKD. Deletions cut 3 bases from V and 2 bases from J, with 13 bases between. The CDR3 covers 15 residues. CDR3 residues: CATSDGRAHTYEQYF. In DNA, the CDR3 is TGTGCCACCAGTGATGGAAGGGCACACACCTACGAGCAGTACTTC.

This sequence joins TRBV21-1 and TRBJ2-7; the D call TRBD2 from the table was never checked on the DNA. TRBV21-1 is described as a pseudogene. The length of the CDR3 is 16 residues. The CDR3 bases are TGTGCCAGCAGCAATAGGCTTAGCGGGGTTTCCTACGAGCAGTACTTC. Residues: CASSNRLSGVSYEQYF.

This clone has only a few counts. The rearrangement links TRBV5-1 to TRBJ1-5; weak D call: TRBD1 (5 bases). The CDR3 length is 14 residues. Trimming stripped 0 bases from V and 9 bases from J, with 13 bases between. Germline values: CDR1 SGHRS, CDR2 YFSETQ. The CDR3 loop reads CASSLETAHRPQHF. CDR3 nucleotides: TGCGCCAGCAGCTTGGAGACAGCCCATCGGCCCCAGCATTTT.

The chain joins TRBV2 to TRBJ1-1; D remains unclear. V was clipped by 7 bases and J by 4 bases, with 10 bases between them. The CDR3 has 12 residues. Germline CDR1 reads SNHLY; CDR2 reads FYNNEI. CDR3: CASTPQVTEAFF. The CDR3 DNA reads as TGTGCCAGCACCCCGCAGGTCACTGAAGCTTTCTTT.

For the CDR3, the DNA is TGCGCCAGCAGCCAAGGCGAGGAGGCGAACACTGAAGCTTTCTTT. Its translation: CASSQGEEANTEAFF. V gene TRBV4-1 combines with J gene TRBJ1-1; D unresolved. Germline V CDR1 and CDR2: MGHRA, YSYEKL. V was trimmed by 1 base and J by 1 base, leaving 10 bases between them. This CDR3 spans 15 amino acids.

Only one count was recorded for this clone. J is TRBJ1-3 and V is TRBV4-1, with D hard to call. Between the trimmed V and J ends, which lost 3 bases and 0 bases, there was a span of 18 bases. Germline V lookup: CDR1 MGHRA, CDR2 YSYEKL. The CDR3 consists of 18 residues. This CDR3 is CASSQVDRRSLSGNTIYF. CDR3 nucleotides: TGCGCCAGCAGCCAGGTTGACCGTCGGAGCCTCTCTGGAAACACCATATATTTT.

As DNA, the CDR3 is TGTGCCAGCAGCTTGGTGGAGGCCAGGTGGAGTCCCAAAAACATTCAGTACTTC. Translation: CASSLVEARWSPKNIQYF. The chain employs TRBV5-6 and TRBJ2-4, with D perhaps TRBD2 (5 bases). The CDR3 loop spans 18 amino acids. Per the germline V gene, CDR1 is SGHDT and CDR2 is YYEEEE. V shed 0 bases and J shed 2 bases, with 18 bases lying between them.

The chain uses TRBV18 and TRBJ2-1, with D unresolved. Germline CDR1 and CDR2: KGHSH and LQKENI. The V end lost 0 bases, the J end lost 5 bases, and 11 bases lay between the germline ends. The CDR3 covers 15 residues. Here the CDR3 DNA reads TGTGCCAGCTCACCACCTAACGTTGGCCACAATGAGCAGTTCTTC. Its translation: CASSPPNVGHNEQFF. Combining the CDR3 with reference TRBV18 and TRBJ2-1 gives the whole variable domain NAGVMQNPRHLVRRRGQEARLRCSPMKGHSHVYWYRQLPEEGLKFMVYLQKENIIDESGMPKERFSAEFPKEGPSILRIQQVVRGDSAAYFCASSPPNVGHNEQFFGPGTRLTVL.

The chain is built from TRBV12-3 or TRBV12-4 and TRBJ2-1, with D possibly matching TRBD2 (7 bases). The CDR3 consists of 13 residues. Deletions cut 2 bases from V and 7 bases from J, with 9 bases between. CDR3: CASSLRGANEQFF. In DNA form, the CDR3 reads TGTGCCAGCAGTTTACGGGGGGCAAATGAGCAGTTCTTC.

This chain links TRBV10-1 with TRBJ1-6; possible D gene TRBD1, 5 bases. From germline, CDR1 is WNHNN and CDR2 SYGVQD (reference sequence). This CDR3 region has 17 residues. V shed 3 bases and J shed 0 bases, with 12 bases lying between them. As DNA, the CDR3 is TGCGCCAGCAGTGACCTCAGGGCAAGCTCCTATAATTCACCCCTCCACTTT. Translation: CASSDLRASSYNSPLHF.

CDR3 sequence: CASPTSGGSTDTQYF. Written as DNA, the CDR3 is TGTGCCAGCCCTACTAGCGGGGGTAGCACAGATACGCAGTATTTT. The chain carries TRBV7-9 and TRBJ2-3; 11 bases map to TRBD2. Germline CDR1 and CDR2: SEHNR and FQNEAQ (reference sequence). V trimming: 8 bases; J trimming: 0 bases; junction bases outside the gene matches: 4. The CDR3 has 15 residues. Together with reference TRBV7-9 and TRBJ2-3, the CDR3 gives the full variable domain: DTGVSQNPRHKITKRGQNVTFRCDPISEHNRLYWYRQTLGQGPEFLTYFQNEAQLEKSRLLSDRFSAERPKGSFSTLEIQRTEQGDSAMYLCASPTSGGSTDTQYFGPGTRLTVL.

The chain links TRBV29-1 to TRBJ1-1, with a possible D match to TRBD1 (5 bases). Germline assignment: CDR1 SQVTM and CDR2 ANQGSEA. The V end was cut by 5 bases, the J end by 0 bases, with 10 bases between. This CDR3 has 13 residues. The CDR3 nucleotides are TGCAGCGTTAGAGGAGGGGTGAACACTGAAGCTTTCTTT. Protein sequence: CSVRGGVNTEAFF. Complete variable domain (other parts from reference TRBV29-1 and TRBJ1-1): SAVISQKPSRDICQRGTSLTIQCQVDSQVTMMFWYRQQPGQSLTLIATANQGSEATYESGFVIDKFPISRPNLTFSTLTVSNMSPEDSSIYLCSVRGGVNTEAFFGQGTRLTVV.

CDR3 nucleotide sequence: TGTGCCAGCAGCGCTAGCGGGGGGGCCTACGAGCAGTACTTC. Its translation: CASSASGGAYEQYF. The V gene is TRBV5-4, the J gene TRBJ2-7; 12 bases are shared with TRBD2. The V gene end was trimmed by 4 bases and the J gene end by 2 bases; junction bases not matched to a gene: 1. The CDR3 covers 14 residues. The germline gives CDR1 SGHNT, CDR2 YYREEE (reference sequence).

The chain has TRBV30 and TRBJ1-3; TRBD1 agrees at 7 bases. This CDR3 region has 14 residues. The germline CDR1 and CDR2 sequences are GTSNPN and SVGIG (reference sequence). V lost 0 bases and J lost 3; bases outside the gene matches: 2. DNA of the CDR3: TGTGCCTGGAGTGTAACAGGGGTTGGAAACACCATATATTTT. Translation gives CAWSVTGVGNTIYF.